The 14 T cell receptor beta chains below were found in one sample sequenced in a study of T cell responses to AZD1222 COVID-19 vaccine. Data came from immunoSEQ multiplex PCR; TCRdb stores just in-frame clones and leaves some out. Of about 69,000 clones detected, approximately 82% appear once; the ten largest clones hold around a quarter. The sample here was peripheral blood, taken 28 days after the second AZD1222 dose. All receptors come from an adult who received the AZD1222 COVID-19 vaccine.

The rearrangement links TRBV12-3 or TRBV12-4 to TRBJ1-1; D is undetermined. The CDR3 runs 13 residues. Trimming removed 6 bases at V and 1 base at J, with 9 bases between. The DNA for the CDR3 is TGTGCCAGCAGACCACTTTGGAACACTGAAGCTTTCTTT. It codes for CASRPLWNTEAFF.

J is TRBJ1-3 and V is TRBV4-1; D is undetermined. V lost 1 base and J 2 bases, leaving 9 bases between the germline ends. The CDR3 has 15 residues. Per germline, CDR1 MGHRA and CDR2 YSYEKL. CDR3 protein: CASSQAVSPGNTIYF. Written as DNA, the CDR3 is TGCGCCAGCAGCCAAGCAGTTAGCCCTGGAAACACCATATATTTT.

The J gene is TRBJ2-2, the V gene TRBV5-4; tentative D call: TRBD2 (7 bases). The CDR3 is 13 amino acids. V was pared by 5 bases and J by 5 bases, with 10 bases between. The germline V gene has CDR1 SGHNT and CDR2 YYREEE (reference sequence). In nucleotides, the CDR3 is TGTGCCAGCAGGGGGAGGGGGACCGGGGAGCTGTTTTTT. Protein sequence: CASRGRGTGELFF.

The chain carries TRBV6-5 and TRBJ2-5, with a possible D match to TRBD1 (5 bases). The germline V gene encodes CDR1 MNHEY and CDR2 SVGAGI. Trimming took off 2 bases at V and 5 bases at J, with 12 bases between the two ends. This CDR3 contains 14 residues. The DNA of the CDR3 is TGTGCCAGCAGTTACAGGCAGGGAAGGGAGACCCAGTACTTC. This sequence encodes CASSYRQGRETQYF.

The chain recombines TRBV29-1 with TRBJ1-2; D not resolved. The CDR3 consists of 12 residues. CDR1 is SQVTM and CDR2 is ANQGSEA in the germline V gene. The DNA for the CDR3 is TGCAGTGGGAGAGAACCTAACTATGGCTACACCTTC. Translation: CSGREPNYGYTF.

The rearrangement joins TRBV7-9 to TRBJ2-2; 7 bases fit TRBD2. This CDR3 has 14 residues. Germline V gene sequence: CDR1 SEHNR, CDR2 FQNEAQ (reference sequence). The V segment lost 1 base and the J segment 7 bases; nucleotides outside the gene matches: 3. The CDR3, as DNA: TGTGCCAGCAGCTTAGGACTAGCCGTCGGGGAGCTGTTTTTT. Translated: CASSLGLAVGELFF.

The chain joins TRBV18 to TRBJ2-7; maybe TRBD2 (7 bases). The CDR3 spans 15 residues. The V gene lost 6 bases and the J gene lost 6 bases, with 21 bases spanning the gap. Germline V gene data show CDR1 as KGHSH and CDR2 as LQKENI. CDR3 in DNA: TGTGCCAGCTCCCAAGCTGCGGGGGCGCGTTCCGAGCAGTACTTC. Translating gives CASSQAAGARSEQYF.

The chain is built from TRBV10-3 and TRBJ2-1; tentatively, D is TRBD2 (5 bases). Germline CDR1 is ENHRY and CDR2 is SYGVKD. The CDR3 covers 13 residues. The V gene lost 6 bases and the J gene lost 8 bases, with 14 bases spanning the gap. CDR3 in amino acids: CAISALEVDEQFF. CDR3 bases: TGTGCCATCAGCGCCTTGGAGGTCGATGAGCAGTTCTTC.

V usage is TRBV2 and J usage is TRBJ2-7, with D perhaps TRBD1 or TRBD2 (6 bases each). Trimming removed 6 bases from V and 5 bases from J, with 17 bases in between. This CDR3 spans 14 amino acids. CDR1 is SNHLY, CDR2 FYNNEI, per germline. Here the CDR3 reads CASSRGGSENEQYF. CDR3 sequence (DNA): TGTGCCAGCAGCCGAGGGGGGTCCGAAAACGAGCAGTACTTC. The entire variable domain, with the rest obtained from reference TRBV2 and TRBJ2-7, is as follows: EPEVTQTPSHQVTQMGQEVILRCVPISNHLYFYWYRQILGQKVEFLVSFYNNEISEKSEIFDDQFSVERPDGSNFTLKIRSTKLEDSAMYFCASSRGGSENEQYFGPGTRLTVT.

This chain connects TRBV2 to TRBJ1-6, with TRBD1 matching 11 bases. The CDR3 runs 14 residues. V was pared by 5 bases and J by 7 bases, with 1 base of the junction left unmatched. Germline-derived CDR1 and CDR2 are SNHLY and FYNNEI. The DNA of the CDR3 is TGTGCCAGCAGTTGGACAGGGGGCAATTCACCCCTCCACTTT. Translated: CASSWTGGNSPLHF.

The V call is TRBV5-6, the J call TRBJ1-6; D is unclear. Germline V gives CDR1 SGHDT, CDR2 YYEEEE. The V and J ends lost 6 bases and 9 bases respectively, with 13 bases between them. The length of the CDR3 is 13 residues. The CDR3 is CASTNDVGSPLHF. The DNA of the CDR3 is TGTGCCAGCACCAATGACGTGGGTTCACCCCTCCACTTT.

CDR3 in amino acids: CASSYDSPGSYEQYF. The CDR3 region has the DNA TGTGCCAGCAGTTACGATTCCCCGGGCTCCTACGAGCAGTACTTC. The chain couples TRBV6-6 to TRBJ2-7, with D hard to call. Germline V gene data show CDR1 as MNHNY and CDR2 as SVGAGI (reference sequence). The V gene lost 2 bases and the J gene lost 0 bases, with 11 bases spanning the gap. This CDR3 contains 15 residues.

This chain uses TRBV4-1 with TRBJ1-2; the match to TRBD1 covers 8 bases. Germline CDR1 is MGHRA and CDR2 is YSYEKL. The CDR3 is 19 residues long. Trimming at V came to 0 bases and at J to 1 base, leaving 13 bases not matched to a gene. CDR3 DNA: TGCGCCAGCAGCCAAGAGGCTGGGGACAGGTCCTCGTTTAACTATGGCTACACCTTC. Encoded protein: CASSQEAGDRSSFNYGYTF.

This rearrangement joins TRBV27 to TRBJ2-3; 11 nucleotides line up with TRBD1. The CDR3 extends over 15 amino acids. Germline V gene lookup returns CDR1 MNHEY and CDR2 SMNVEV (reference sequence). J was trimmed by 3 bases and V by 5 bases; bases with no gene match: 4. This CDR3 reads CASSRDRGGTDTQYF. DNA for the CDR3: TGTGCCAGCAGTAGGGACAGGGGGGGAACAGATACGCAGTATTTT.